The rows below give T cell receptor beta chains drawn from one sample of a study of cytotoxic CD8 clonotypes in ibrutinib-treated CLL. Repertoires were generated with immunoSEQ multiplex PCR, while TCRdb's copy carries only in-frame clones and drops some. The sample records more than 110,000 clones, 80% being singletons. The source material was PBMCs, sampled after 36 months of ibrutinib treatment. The receptors stem from a human donor with chronic lymphocytic leukemia. Both conserved end residues are part of each CDR3. The order of the fields is J gene, V gene, CDR3 protein.

TRBJ1-5,TRBV19,CASSIPLGFQSNQPQHF
TRBJ1-5,TRBV10-3,CAISAVGLKGQPQHF
TRBJ2-7,TRBV12-5,CASGSGTSGRYEQYF
TRBJ2-1,TRBV2,CASSEISGSGGHNEQFF
TRBJ1-5,TRBV9,CASSVGGGGDQPQHF
TRBJ2-7,TRBV18,CASSPSQIALSYEQYF
TRBJ2-2,TRBV2,CAITGFVTSGSLGTSGELFF
TRBJ1-3,TRBV18,CASSSKTGDVGNTIYF
TRBJ2-3,TRBV5-1,CASSPGTGTDTQYF
TRBJ2-2,TRBV10-3,CAISKTDRGIAGELFF
TRBJ1-3,TRBV10-2,CASSGALGGNTIYF
TRBJ2-3,TRBV10-3,CAISGDRGPSTDTQYF
TRBJ1-3,TRBV6-5,CASRPVSGGNTIYF
TRBJ2-7,TRBV11-2,CASSLRGDRPYEQYF
TRBJ1-5,TRBV6-5,CASSYSSGDRNQPQHF
TRBJ1-2,TRBV27,CASRSTNYGYTF
TRBJ1-1,TRBV6-1,CASSRGRTEAFF
TRBJ2-1,TRBV27,CASSLSLYNEQFF
TRBJ1-1,TRBV5-4,CASSSNGGAGLKLF
TRBJ1-1,TRBV29-1,CSVGSGGRNTEAFF
TRBJ2-1,TRBV7-6,CASSLVRGPNEQFF
TRBJ2-3,TRBV6-5,CASSYSLETQYF
TRBJ2-7,TRBV7-2,CASSWTGVGYEQYF
TRBJ2-2,TRBV7-9,CASRGQGNTGELFF
TRBJ2-7,TRBV7-9,CASDLGQGLYEQYF
TRBJ1-5,TRBV19,CASRPTDRGDNQPQHF
TRBJ1-4,TRBV2,CASSEGTGTHIGKLFF
TRBJ2-5,TRBV5-1,CASSLGAGARETQYF
TRBJ2-7,TRBV11-2,CASSSNRGGYEQYF
TRBJ1-2,TRBV6-5,CASSKQEAYGYTF
TRBJ1-5,TRBV28,CATKQGFNQPQHF
TRBJ2-1,TRBV7-2,CASSQTPGLANNEQFF
TRBJ1-3,TRBV5-1,CASSLVLRGLGNTIYF
TRBJ2-7,TRBV23-1,CASSHYEQYF
TRBJ2-7,TRBV28,CASSLQGSLGSYEQYF
TRBJ1-1,TRBV11-2,CASSLEPSGGHEAFF
TRBJ2-1,TRBV7-3,CASSGGGGYNEQFF
TRBJ2-2,TRBV28,CASRSPGRYGELFF
TRBJ1-1,TRBV19,CASRPLGVHTEAFF
TRBJ2-4,TRBV30,CALFMPAGDYLAKNIQYF
TRBJ1-5,TRBV7-8,CASSLVPGGAQPQHF
TRBJ2-6,TRBV19,CASSLYGASSGANVLTF
TRBJ2-1,TRBV7-8,CASSKIVQGGSNEQFF
TRBJ2-5,TRBV5-1,CASSLARQGKETQYF
TRBJ2-3,TRBV30,CACVRWGSADTQYF
TRBJ1-1,TRBV2,CASSEAVGAALNTEAFF
TRBJ1-2,TRBV7-2,CASKDGGANYGYTF
TRBJ1-4,TRBV7-9,CASSLLTGPNEKLFF